Below, 8 T cell receptor beta chains from the same sample are listed, as sequenced in a study of blood T cells in healthy people across ages (dated by TCRdb to 2013 to 2016). The library was generated by 5' RACE. Sequencing was performed on an Illumina HiSeq 2500. The second PCR ran for roughly 7 to 12 cycles and used a J-beta primer mix along with a sample-barcoded 5' primer. TCRdb took the public reads, trimmed them with fastp at Q25, ran MiXCR for clone calling and kept in-frame beta chains. Every entry covers one CDR3 protein and lists the most common genes and DNA from its rows. Present in this sample are 1.5 million to 1.8 million distinct CDR3 sequences, approximately 43% of which were seen just once. Together, the top ten hold under 5% of the sample. The source material was blood. Every receptor here comes from a woman aged 18-30 years in good health.

The chain couples TRBV4-2 to TRBJ2-3; 9 bases align to TRBD2. Germline lookup yields CDR1 LGHNA and CDR2 YNFKEQ. The V segment lost 1 base and the J segment 1 base; nucleotides outside the gene matches: 9. The CDR3 runs 18 residues. CDR3 region: CASSQGLSGSYGTDTQYF. CDR3 DNA sequence: TGTGCCAGCAGCCAAGGTCTTAGCGGGAGTTACGGCACAGATACGCAGTATTTT.

This clonotype appeared a single time. V gene TRBV12-3 or TRBV12-4 combines with J gene TRBJ1-5; TRBD1 might be the D (5 bases). The length of the CDR3 is 15 residues. Deletions cut 5 bases from V and 3 bases from J, with 14 bases between. The CDR3 loop is CASSTRRVPNQPQHF. Written as DNA, the CDR3 is TGTGCCAGCAGTACGCGCAGGGTGCCCAATCAGCCCCAGCATTTT.

The chain employs TRBV7-6 and TRBJ2-5, with TRBD1 matching 8 bases. The ends lost 8 bases at V and 1 base at J; junction bases unmatched: 12. The CDR3 sequence is 16 residues long. Germline-derived CDR1 and CDR2 are SGHVS and FNYEAQ. CDR3 DNA: TGTGCCAGCTCCCCCAGGGGCGGACAGGGCCAAGAGACCCAGTACTTC. Translation gives CASSPRGGQGQETQYF.

This clonotype was detected only a few times. The J gene is TRBJ1-1, the V gene TRBV5-1; 8 bases align to TRBD1. CDR1 is SGHRS, CDR2 YFSETQ, per germline. Trimming cost V 7 bases and J 7 bases; bases outside gene matches: 6. The length of the CDR3 is 12 residues. The CDR3 DNA sequence: TGCGCCAGCTGGCAGGGGGCCGGTGAAGCTTTCTTT. It is translated as CASWQGAGEAFF.

The chain joins TRBV29-1 to TRBJ1-2; D is uncertain. V was trimmed by 7 bases and J by 3 bases, leaving 12 bases between them. CDR1 and CDR2 from the germline V gene are SQVTM and ANQGSEA. This CDR3 spans 12 amino acids. The CDR3 spells CSAEGRDYGYTF. Written as DNA, the CDR3 is TGCAGCGCCGAGGGCCGGGACTATGGCTACACCTTC. The full variable domain, in which reference TRBV29-1 and TRBJ1-2 provide the parts outside the CDR3, is SAVISQKPSRDICQRGTSLTIQCQVDSQVTMMFWYRQQPGQSLTLIATANQGSEATYESGFVIDKFPISRPNLTFSTLTVSNMSPEDSSIYLCSAEGRDYGYTFGSGTRLTVV.

This rearrangement joins TRBV6-1 to TRBJ2-1; 7 bases match TRBD1. The tail of the sequence fits TRBJ2-7 better, so the J call may be wrong. The germline CDR1 and CDR2 sequences are MNHNS and SASEGT. CDR3 length equals 15 residues. This CDR3 reads CASNHRGGSYNEQYF. DNA for the CDR3: TGTGCCAGCAATCACAGGGGTGGGTCCTACAATGAGCAGTACTTC.

This clonotype was seen ten or more times. The rearrangement uses TRBV4-3 and TRBJ2-7; 8 bases fit TRBD2. V gave up 0 bases and J gave up 4 bases; unmatched junction bases: 8. The length of the CDR3 is 16 residues. CDR1 is LGHNA and CDR2 is YSLEER in the germline V gene. CDR3 region: CASSQEAGLGRYEQYF. The CDR3 nucleotides are TGCGCCAGCAGCCAAGAAGCGGGACTAGGGCGATACGAGCAGTACTTC.

J is TRBJ1-4 and V is TRBV5-1, with a tentative D call TRBD1 (6 bases). The CDR3 contains 14 residues. Germline V gene sequence: CDR1 SGHRS, CDR2 YFSETQ. Trimming shortened V by 2 bases and J by 7 bases, and 12 bases separated the two germline ends. The CDR3 sequence: CASSFSRGAEKLFF. Here the CDR3 DNA reads TGCGCCAGCAGCTTCTCCAGGGGAGCTGAAAAACTGTTTTTT.